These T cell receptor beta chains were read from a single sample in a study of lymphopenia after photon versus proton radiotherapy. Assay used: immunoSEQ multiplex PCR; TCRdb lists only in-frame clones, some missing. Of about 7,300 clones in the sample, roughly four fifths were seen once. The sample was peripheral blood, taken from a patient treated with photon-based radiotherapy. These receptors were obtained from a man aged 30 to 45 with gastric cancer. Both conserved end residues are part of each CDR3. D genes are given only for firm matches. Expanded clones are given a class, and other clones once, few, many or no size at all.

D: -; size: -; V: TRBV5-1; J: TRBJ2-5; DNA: TGCGCCAGCAGCTGGGGGACTGAGTACCAAGAGACCCAGTACTTC; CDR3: CASSWGTEYQETQYF
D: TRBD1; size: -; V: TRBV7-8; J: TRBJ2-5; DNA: TGTGCCAGCAGATTCGACAGGGGAGAGACCCAGTACTTC; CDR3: CASRFDRGETQYF
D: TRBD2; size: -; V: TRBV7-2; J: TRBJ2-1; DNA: TGTGCCAGCAGCTTCCGGACTAGCGGGGCCCGGGAGCAGTTCTTC; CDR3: CASSFRTSGAREQFF
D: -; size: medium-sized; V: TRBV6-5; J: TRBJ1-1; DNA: TGTGCCAGCAGTTTTAGGTATGACACTGAAGCTTTCTTT; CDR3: CASSFRYDTEAFF
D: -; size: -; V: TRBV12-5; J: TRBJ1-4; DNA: TGTGCTAGTGGTTTCATCGGAGCAACTAATGAAAAACTGTTTTTT; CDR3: CASGFIGATNEKLFF
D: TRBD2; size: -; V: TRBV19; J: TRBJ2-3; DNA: TGTGCCAGTAGTACCCCGGGACTAGCGGGAGCAGATACGCAGTATTTT; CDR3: CASSTPGLAGADTQYF
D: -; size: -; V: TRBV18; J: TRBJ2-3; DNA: TGTGCCAGCTCACCCTTTGAGCGGACAGATACGCAGTATTTT; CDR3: CASSPFERTDTQYF
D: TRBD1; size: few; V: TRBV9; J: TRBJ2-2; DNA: TGTGCCAGCAGCCGGGCGGGACAGGGCTACACCGGGGAGCTGTTTTTT; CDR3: CASSRAGQGYTGELFF
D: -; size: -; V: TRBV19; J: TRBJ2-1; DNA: TGTGCCAGTCGTGCCGGGACTCTCTCCTACAATGAGCAGTTCTTC; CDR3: CASRAGTLSYNEQFF
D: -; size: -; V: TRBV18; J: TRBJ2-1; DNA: TGTGCCAGCTCACTTACCACCGAAGGTGAGCAGTTCTTC; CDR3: CASSLTTEGEQFF
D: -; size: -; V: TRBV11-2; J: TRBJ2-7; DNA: TGTGCCAGCAGCTTCGGGGATAACTCCTACGAGCAGTACTTC; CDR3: CASSFGDNSYEQYF
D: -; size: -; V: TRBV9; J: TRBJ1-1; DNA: TGTGCCAGCAGCGCCGGAATGGTGAACACTGAAGCTTTCTTT; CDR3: CASSAGMVNTEAFF
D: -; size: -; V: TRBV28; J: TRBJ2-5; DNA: TGTGCCACCCCGGGCGAACTGGAGACCCAGTACTTC; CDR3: CATPGELETQYF
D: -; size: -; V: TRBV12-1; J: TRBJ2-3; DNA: TGTGCCACCCGCCGTCCGGGACGATTCACAGATACGCAGTATTTT; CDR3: CATRRPGRFTDTQYF
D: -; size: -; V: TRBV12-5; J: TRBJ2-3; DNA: TGTGCTAGTGGTTTGGGCAGCCTCACAGATACGCAGTATTTT; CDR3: CASGLGSLTDTQYF
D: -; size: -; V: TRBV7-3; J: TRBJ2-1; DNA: TGTGCCAGCAGCGGAGCTGTAGGCGAGCAGTTCTTC; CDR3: CASSGAVGEQFF
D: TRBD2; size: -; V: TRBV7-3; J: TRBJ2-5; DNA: TGTGCCAGCGCCCCTACCGGGGGTGGGACTAGCAGGAGGGGAGAGACCCAGTACTTC; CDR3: CASAPTGGGTSRRGETQYF
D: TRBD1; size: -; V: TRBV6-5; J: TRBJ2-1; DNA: TGTGCCAGTATCATCGGGACAGGGAGTTACAATGAGCAGTTCTTC; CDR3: CASIIGTGSYNEQFF
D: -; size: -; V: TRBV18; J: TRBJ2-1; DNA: TGTGCCAGCTCACCCGGCAGGGACAATGAGCAGTTCTTC; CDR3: CASSPGRDNEQFF
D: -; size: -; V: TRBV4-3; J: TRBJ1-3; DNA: TGCGCCAGCAGCCAGAGAGGAAACACCATATATTTT; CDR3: CASSQRGNTIYF
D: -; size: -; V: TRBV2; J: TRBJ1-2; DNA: TGTGCCAGCAGTGTTCAGGGAGCAGACTATGGCTACACCTTC; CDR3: CASSVQGADYGYTF
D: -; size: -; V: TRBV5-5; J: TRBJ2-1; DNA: TGTGCCAGCAGCTTGAGACAGAGATCACCTGATGAGCAGTTCTTC; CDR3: CASSLRQRSPDEQFF
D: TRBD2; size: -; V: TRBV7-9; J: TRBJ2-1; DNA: TGTGCCAGCAGCTCGTCCGGGACTAGCGGTGAGCAGTTCTTC; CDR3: CASSSSGTSGEQFF
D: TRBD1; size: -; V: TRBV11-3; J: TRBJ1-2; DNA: TGTGCCAGCAGCCGTCGACAGGGGGGCTATGGCTACACCTTC; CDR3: CASSRRQGGYGYTF
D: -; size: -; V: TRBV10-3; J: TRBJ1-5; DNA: TGTGCCACCAGGGGAGTGGAGAATCAGCCCCAGCATTTT; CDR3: CATRGVENQPQHF